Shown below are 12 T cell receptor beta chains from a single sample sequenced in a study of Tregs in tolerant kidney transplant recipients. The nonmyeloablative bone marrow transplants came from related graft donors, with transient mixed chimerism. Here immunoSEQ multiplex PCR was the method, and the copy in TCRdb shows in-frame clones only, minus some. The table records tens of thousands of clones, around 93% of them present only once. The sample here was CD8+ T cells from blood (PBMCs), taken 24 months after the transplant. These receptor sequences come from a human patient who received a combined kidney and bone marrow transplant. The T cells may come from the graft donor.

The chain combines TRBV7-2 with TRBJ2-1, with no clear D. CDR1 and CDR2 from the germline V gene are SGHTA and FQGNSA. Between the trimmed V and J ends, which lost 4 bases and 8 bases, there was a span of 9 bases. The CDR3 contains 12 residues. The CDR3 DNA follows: TGTGCCAGCAGCTCCTATCTACATGAGCAGTTCTTC. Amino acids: CASSSYLHEQFF.

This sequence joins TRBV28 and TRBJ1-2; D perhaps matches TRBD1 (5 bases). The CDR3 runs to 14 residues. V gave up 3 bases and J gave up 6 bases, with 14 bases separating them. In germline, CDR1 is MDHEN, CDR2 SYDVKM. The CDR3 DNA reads TGTGCCAGCAGTTTCGCAGGGCAGGTCGATGGCTACACCTTC. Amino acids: CASSFAGQVDGYTF.

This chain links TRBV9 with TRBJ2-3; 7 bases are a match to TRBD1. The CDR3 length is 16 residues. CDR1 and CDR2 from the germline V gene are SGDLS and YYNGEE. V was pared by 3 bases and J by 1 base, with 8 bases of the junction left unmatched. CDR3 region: CASSARSGGGTDTQYF. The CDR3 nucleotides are TGTGCCAGCAGCGCCCGATCAGGGGGTGGCACAGATACGCAGTATTTT.

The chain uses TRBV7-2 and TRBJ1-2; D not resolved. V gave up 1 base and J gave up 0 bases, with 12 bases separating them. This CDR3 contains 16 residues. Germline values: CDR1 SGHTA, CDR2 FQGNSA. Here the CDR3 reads CASSLGSPKTNYGYTF. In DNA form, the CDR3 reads TGTGCCAGCAGCTTAGGGAGCCCGAAGACTAACTATGGCTACACCTTC.

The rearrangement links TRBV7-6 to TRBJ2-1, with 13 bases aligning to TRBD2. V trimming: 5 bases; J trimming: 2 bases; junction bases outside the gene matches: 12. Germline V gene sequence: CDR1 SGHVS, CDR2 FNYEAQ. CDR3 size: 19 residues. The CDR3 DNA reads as TGTGCCAGCAGCCTAATGACTAGCGGGAGGTCGAATCCCTACAATGAGCAGTTCTTC. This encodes CASSLMTSGRSNPYNEQFF.

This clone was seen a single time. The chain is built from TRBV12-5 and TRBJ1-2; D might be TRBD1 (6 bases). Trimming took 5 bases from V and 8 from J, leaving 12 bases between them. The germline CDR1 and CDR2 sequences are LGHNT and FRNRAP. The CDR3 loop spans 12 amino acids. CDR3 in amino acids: CASGLAGEGYTF. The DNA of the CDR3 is TGTGCTAGTGGTCTAGCAGGGGAAGGCTACACCTTC.

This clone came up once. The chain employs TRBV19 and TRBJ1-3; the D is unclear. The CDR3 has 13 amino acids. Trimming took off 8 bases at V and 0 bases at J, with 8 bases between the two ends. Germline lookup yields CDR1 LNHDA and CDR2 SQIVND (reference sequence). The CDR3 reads CASPHTSGNTIYF. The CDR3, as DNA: TGTGCCAGTCCACACACCTCTGGAAACACCATATATTTT.

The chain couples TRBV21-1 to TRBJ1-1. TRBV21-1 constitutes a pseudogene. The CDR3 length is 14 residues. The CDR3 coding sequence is TGTGCCAGCAGCAAAATCTGTAGAAACACTGAAGCTTTCTTT. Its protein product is CASSKICRNTEAFF.

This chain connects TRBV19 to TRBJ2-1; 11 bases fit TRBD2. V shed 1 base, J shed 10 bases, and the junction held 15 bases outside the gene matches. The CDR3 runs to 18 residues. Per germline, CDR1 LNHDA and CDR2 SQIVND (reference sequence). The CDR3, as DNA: TGTGCCAGTAGTATAGCCTCCGCTAGCGGGGGGCCCCGGGGGGAGCAGTTCTTC. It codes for CASSIASASGGPRGEQFF. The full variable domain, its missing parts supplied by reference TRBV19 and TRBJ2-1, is DGGITQSPKYLFRKEGQNVTLSCEQNLNHDAMYWYRQDPGQGLRLIYYSQIVNDFQKGDIAEGYSVSREKKESFPLTVTSAQKNPTAFYLCASSIASASGGPRGEQFFGPGTRLTVL.

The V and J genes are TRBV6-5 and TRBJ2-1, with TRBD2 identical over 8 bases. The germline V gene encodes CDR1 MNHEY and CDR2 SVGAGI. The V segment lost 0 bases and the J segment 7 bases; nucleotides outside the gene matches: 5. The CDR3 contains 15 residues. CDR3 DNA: TGTGCCAGCAGTTACTCTCCGGGGGGGCGAAATGAGCAGTTCTTC. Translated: CASSYSPGGRNEQFF.

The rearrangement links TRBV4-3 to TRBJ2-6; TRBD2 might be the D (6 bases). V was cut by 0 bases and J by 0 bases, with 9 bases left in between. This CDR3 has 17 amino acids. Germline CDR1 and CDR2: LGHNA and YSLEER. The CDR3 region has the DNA TGCGCCAGCAGCCAAGAATTCGGGAGCTCTGGGGCCAACGTCCTGACTTTC. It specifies CASSQEFGSSGANVLTF.

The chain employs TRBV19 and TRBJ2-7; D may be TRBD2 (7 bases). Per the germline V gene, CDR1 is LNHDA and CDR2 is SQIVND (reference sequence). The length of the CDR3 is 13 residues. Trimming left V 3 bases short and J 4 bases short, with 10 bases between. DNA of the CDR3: TGTGCCAGTAGTATTGGGAGGGGGTACGAGCAGTACTTC. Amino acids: CASSIGRGYEQYF.